This section outlines one T cell receptor (beta chain) sequence together with its context. In the original analysis: Reference gene primer amplification yielded estimated nucleated cell counts. The data were produced by immunoSEQ multiplex PCR, yet TCRdb's version contains in-frame clones alone and is incomplete. V and J calls and clone size are those listed in that table; D and trimming were worked out from the DNA. This sample carries approximately 99,000 clones, roughly 70% of them seen once, and the ten largest clones take 1.5% to 2%. The germline V gene encodes CDR1 SGHKS and CDR2 YYEKEE (reference sequence). V gave up 4 bases and J gave up 7 bases, with 15 bases separating them. The CDR3 loop spans 14 amino acids. The data were taken from a study of blood T cell repertoires in COVID-19. Study at large: Samples of COVID-19 (acute and convalescent) were obtained from the United States, Italy and Spain. T cells, B-cell-depleted T cells, or PBMCs provided the cDNA or gDNA that served as material.

Sequencing was performed on peripheral blood. The sequence derives from a woman aged 40 to 50 with acute or convalescent COVID-19. V and J are TRBV5-5 and TRBJ2-1, with D perhaps TRBD2 (5 bases). The CDR3 bases are TGTGCCAGCAGCAATTTCGAGGGAAGTAATGAGCAGTTCTTC. Translated, it gives CASSNFEGSNEQFF.